This TCR beta chain was documented in a study of T cell responses to AZD1222 COVID-19 vaccine. Study background: Pooling covered second doses at about 4 or about 12 weeks. General study points: At baseline, just 6 or 7 AZD1222 recipients tested seropositive. Spike-specific TCR breadth and depth both grew after two AZD1222 doses. Mapped onto spike, vaccine-associated CD4 TCRs spanned it and were dominant at 160-218 and 743-854.

Only in-frame clones appear in the TCRdb table, and some are missing; sequencing was by immunoSEQ multiplex PCR. The sample shows tens of thousands of clones, about 78% of them seen only once. Trimming pared 5 bases from V and 6 bases from J, leaving 20 bases between. The length of the CDR3 is 16 residues. CDR1 MDHEN and CDR2 SYDVKM come from the germline V gene. About this clone itself: Its antigen remains unidentified.

V is TRBV28 and J is TRBJ2-1, with D perhaps matching TRBD2 (6 bases). The receptor was derived from an adult in good health. Sample: peripheral blood, taken on day 0 of AZD1222 vaccination. The CDR3 nucleotides read TGTGCCAGCAGTAAGTCCGGGGGACCAAGGACCAATGAGCAGTTCTTC. It specifies CASSKSGGPRTNEQFF.